The clone carrying this TCR beta chain was counted at least ten times. This record comes from a study of blood T cells in healthy people across ages. Together with a sample-barcoded 5' primer, a J-beta primer mix was included in a second PCR lasting about 7 to 11 cycles. A single record per CDR3 protein comes from TCRdb applying MiXCR to the 5' RACE reads. There are over 500,000 distinct CDR3 sequences in the sample; 45% to 60% occur only once, and approximately 13% lies in the top ten. The receptor's source is a woman aged 80 or over in good health. Sequencing was performed on blood.

This CDR3 reads CASSSSTQTEKLFF. CDR3 nucleotide sequence: TGTGCCAGCAGCTCGAGCACCCAAACGGAAAAACTGTTTTTT. The chain recombines TRBV7-2 with TRBJ1-4; D gene uncertain. The CDR3 runs 14 residues. In germline, CDR1 is SGHTA, CDR2 FQGNSA. The V end lost 4 bases, the J end lost 8 bases, and 14 bases lay between the germline ends. The variable domain in full, with the rest retrieved from reference TRBV7-2 and TRBJ1-4, is GAGVSQSPSNKVTEKGKDVELRCDPISGHTALYWYRQSLGQGLEFLIYFQGNSAPDKSGLPSDRFSAERTGGSVSTLTIQRTQQEDSAVYLCASSSSTQTEKLFFGSGTQLSVL.